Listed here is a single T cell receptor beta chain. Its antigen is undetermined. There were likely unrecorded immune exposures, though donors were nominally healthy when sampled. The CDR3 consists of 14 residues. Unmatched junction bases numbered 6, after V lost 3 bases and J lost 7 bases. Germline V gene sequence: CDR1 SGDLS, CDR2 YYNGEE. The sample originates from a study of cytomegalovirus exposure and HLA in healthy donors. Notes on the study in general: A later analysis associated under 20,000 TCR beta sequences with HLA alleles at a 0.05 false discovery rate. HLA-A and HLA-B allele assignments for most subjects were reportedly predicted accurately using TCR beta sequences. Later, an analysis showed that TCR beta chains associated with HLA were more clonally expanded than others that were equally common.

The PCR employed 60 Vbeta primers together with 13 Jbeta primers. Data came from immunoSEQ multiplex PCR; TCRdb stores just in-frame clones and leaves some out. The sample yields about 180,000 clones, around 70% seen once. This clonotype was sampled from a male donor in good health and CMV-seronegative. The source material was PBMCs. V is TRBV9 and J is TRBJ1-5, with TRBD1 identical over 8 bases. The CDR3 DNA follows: TGTGCCAGCAGCGCCGGACAGGGAAACCAGCCCCAGCATTTT. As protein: CASSAGQGNQPQHF.